A selection of T cell receptor beta chains follows, all from one sample in a study of blood T cell repertoires in COVID-19. Data came from immunoSEQ multiplex PCR; TCRdb stores just in-frame clones and leaves some out. The sample has roughly 120,000 clones, approximately 85% seen once. Sequencing was performed on peripheral blood. These receptors were collected from a man older than 75 with acute or convalescent COVID-19. Both conserved end residues are part of each CDR3. The D gene is left open where the match is weak.

D gene	V gene	J gene	CDR3 protein
TRBD1	TRBV19	TRBJ2-2	CASNDRGRVTGELFF
TRBD1	TRBV19	TRBJ2-1	CASSPQGARENEQFF
TRBD1	TRBV2	TRBJ1-1	CASSGGRGQEAFF
TRBD2	TRBV29-1	TRBJ2-7	CSATTSGSSYEQYF
TRBD2	TRBV19	TRBJ2-5	CASSIGGAGGQETQYF
-	TRBV30	TRBJ1-3	CAWSVDRSGNTIYF
-	TRBV5-1	TRBJ2-7	CASSLTQGSEQYF
-	TRBV7-6	TRBJ2-7	CASSLERTSYEQYF
-	TRBV6-2/TRBV6-3	TRBJ2-4	CASSYSSPGSGKNIQYF
-	TRBV12-3/TRBV12-4	TRBJ1-3	CATQGTGNTIYF
TRBD1	TRBV5-1	TRBJ1-1	CASSPETGVGRTEAFF
-	TRBV2	TRBJ2-7	CASSTGSEQYF
-	TRBV2	TRBJ2-7	CASSDQGGEQYF
-	TRBV11-2	TRBJ2-2	CASSLDPRVGELFF
-	TRBV12-5	TRBJ1-1	CASGPPRSMNTEAFF
-	TRBV29-1	TRBJ1-4	CSVEEGFGGSNEKLFF
-	TRBV3-1/TRBV3-2	TRBJ2-3	CASRGGSQETQYF
TRBD2	TRBV7-6	TRBJ2-3	CASSLAGTSGVDTQYF
TRBD2	TRBV19	TRBJ2-1	CASSTRPGTSGGGPYNEQFF
TRBD1	TRBV6-6	TRBJ2-7	CASRTGTGIYEQYF
-	TRBV7-8	TRBJ1-3	CASSLRQTGSGNTIYF
-	TRBV7-2	TRBJ2-1	CASSFGPSSYNEQFF
TRBD1	TRBV5-4	TRBJ2-5	CASSDGQGASGVTQYF
TRBD1	TRBV6-5	TRBJ2-7	CASSHQGAIYEQYF
TRBD2	TRBV5-5	TRBJ2-3	CASRRTSGLSPSTDTQYF
-	TRBV19	TRBJ1-4	CASSNGQKREKLFF
TRBD1	TRBV28	TRBJ1-1	CASSSGGRSAEAFF
-	TRBV7-9	TRBJ1-5	CASSLGAAQPQHF
TRBD2	TRBV5-4	TRBJ2-2	CASSLGRTSGGANTGELFF
TRBD2	TRBV7-9	TRBJ2-3	CASSQGGRGTDTQYF
-	TRBV29-1	TRBJ1-2	CSVGFDYGYTF
-	TRBV5-6	TRBJ1-2	CASSSDSINYGYTF
-	TRBV27	TRBJ2-7	CASSSGLPPYEQYF
-	TRBV19	TRBJ2-1	CASSGGASPAVDEQFF
TRBD2	TRBV7-2	TRBJ2-1	CASTSGAGAYNEQFF
-	TRBV9	TRBJ1-2	CASSVGQANYGYTF
TRBD1	TRBV7-9	TRBJ1-5	CASSLGQGNNQPQHF